Detailed here is one TCR beta chain. The antigen is undetermined. TCRdb used MiXCR to reprocess the reads, holding one entry per CDR3 protein. The sample lists 250,000 to 400,000 distinct CDR3 sequences, approximately 25% seen once, with about an eighth in the top ten. This entry comes from a study of T cell repertoires in cytomegalovirus infection. This specimen was cultured PBMCs, taken from culture after CMV antigen stimulation. The clonotype was recovered from a human donor in good health (CMV status not recorded). Some clones in this sample may be carry-over from other donors' samples.

CDR3 region: CASTAALGPAQGQRTDTQYF. DNA for the CDR3: TGTGCCAGCACCGCAGCCTTGGGACCCGCTCAGGGTCAGCGCACAGATACGCAGTATTTT. The chain combines TRBV12-3 or TRBV12-4 with TRBJ2-3; possibly TRBD1 or TRBD2 for D (5 bases each). The CDR3 covers 20 residues. V dropped 7 bases and J dropped 1 base, with 30 bases sitting between them.